This T cell receptor (beta chain) was identified during a study of cytomegalovirus exposure and HLA in healthy donors. Study information: Some 80 million unique TCRs from HLA-typed donors were held in an early data release. Findings and caveats of the study: Accounts indicate the classifier identified cytomegalovirus status with strong specificity and sensitivity.

A remark on this clone: Its cognate antigen is unknown.

CDR1 and CDR2 (germline): SNHLY, FYNNEI. This CDR3 region has 15 residues. V was pared by 1 base and J by 1 base, with 10 bases between. Primers included in the PCR were 60 Vbeta and 13 Jbeta primers. Libraries were prepared by immunoSEQ multiplex PCR; TCRdb keeps only in-frame clonotypes and omits some of them. The sample lists about 180,000 clones; around 77% were seen once. Sequenced: PBMCs. The receptor comes from a young woman in good health and CMV-seronegative. The rearrangement links TRBV2 to TRBJ1-2, with D perhaps matching TRBD1 (6 bases). For the CDR3, the DNA is TGTGCCAGCAGTGAAGGGACAGCCCATAACTATGGCTACACCTTC. Its protein product is CASSEGTAHNYGYTF.